This T cell receptor beta chain was retrieved from a study of T cell responses to AZD1222 COVID-19 vaccine. Study-wide points: A rise in Spike-specific TCR breadth and depth followed two AZD1222 doses. Unmutated variant regions are reportedly targeted by nearly half of spike-specific TCRs. Clonal diversity was possibly underestimated, and the donors were mostly white British, with more females. Spike was spanned by vaccine-associated CD4 TCRs, which were dominant at 160-218 and 743-854.

As to this clone: The target antigen is unknown.

This table comes from immunoSEQ multiplex PCR, and its TCRdb copy is limited to in-frame clones, with some not included. The sample contains over 150,000 clones, 92% of which appear only once. This CDR3 is 19 amino acids long. The germline gives CDR1 MRHNA, CDR2 SNTAGT. Trimming at V came to 7 bases and at J to 6 bases, leaving 23 bases not matched to a gene. This chain joins TRBV6-4 and TRBJ2-3, with 9 positions matching TRBD2. The material was peripheral blood, obtained on day 0 of MenACWY control vaccination. The TCR sequence derives from an adult in good health. In DNA form, the CDR3 reads TGTGCCAGCAACAGGACCGGAGTGGCTAGCGGGATTAATGAGGATACGCAGTATTTT. Its protein is CASNRTGVASGINEDTQYF.